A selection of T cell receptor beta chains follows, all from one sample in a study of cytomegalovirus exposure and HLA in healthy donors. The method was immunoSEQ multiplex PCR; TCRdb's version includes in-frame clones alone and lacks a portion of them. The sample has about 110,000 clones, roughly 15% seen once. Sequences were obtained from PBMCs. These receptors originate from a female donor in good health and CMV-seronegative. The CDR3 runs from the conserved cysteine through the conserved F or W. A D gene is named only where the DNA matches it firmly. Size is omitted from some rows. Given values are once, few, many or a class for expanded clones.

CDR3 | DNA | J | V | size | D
CASSDFTGNGYTF | TGTGCCAGCAGTGATTTTACAGGGAACGGCTACACCTTC | TRBJ1-2 | TRBV25-1 | - | -
CAWSVLAGGHYNEQFF | TGTGCCTGGAGTGTACTAGCGGGGGGGCACTACAATGAGCAGTTCTTC | TRBJ2-1 | TRBV30 | - | TRBD2
CASNVPLASNEKLFF | TGTGCCAGCAACGTACCATTGGCATCTAATGAAAAACTGTTTTTT | TRBJ1-4 | TRBV2 | - | -
CSVEDRLAGVTDTQYF | TGCAGCGTTGAAGATAGACTAGCGGGAGTAACAGATACGCAGTATTTT | TRBJ2-3 | TRBV29-1 | - | TRBD2
CASSPGLAGGWEQFF | TGTGCCAGCAGTCCAGGACTAGCGGGAGGCTGGGAGCAGTTCTTC | TRBJ2-1 | TRBV28 | - | TRBD2
CASSLVGAGGRETQYF | TGTGCCAGCAGCTTAGTTGGGGCAGGGGGTCGGGAGACCCAGTACTTC | TRBJ2-5 | TRBV7-8 | - | TRBD1
CASSYSRVAKDTQYF | TGTGCCAGCAGTTACTCGAGAGTAGCGAAAGATACGCAGTATTTT | TRBJ2-3 | TRBV6-6 | - | -
CASSDTSSAYNEQFF | TGCGCCAGCAGCGACACTAGTTCGGCCTACAATGAGCAGTTCTTC | TRBJ2-1 | TRBV4-3 | few | -
CASSLGRNTEAFF | TGTGCCAGCAGCTTGGGCAGGAACACTGAAGCTTTCTTT | TRBJ1-1 | TRBV5-6 | - | -
CASSEARFQGNYEQYF | TGTGCCAGCAGTGAAGCGCGGTTCCAGGGAAACTACGAGCAGTACTTC | TRBJ2-7 | TRBV2 | few | -
CASSSNMASGANVLTF | TGTGCCAGCAGCTCCAACATGGCTTCTGGGGCCAACGTCCTGACTTTC | TRBJ2-6 | TRBV7-2 | few | -
CASSEAAGDEQYF | TGTGCCAGCAGTGAAGCAGCAGGGGACGAGCAGTACTTC | TRBJ2-7 | TRBV25-1 | - | -
CASSFVTDSVYGYTF | TGCGCCAGCAGCTTTGTGACAGACTCCGTTTATGGCTACACCTTC | TRBJ1-2 | TRBV5-1 | - | -
CASSEGGQGNSPLHF | TGTGCCAGCAGTGAAGGGGGACAGGGGAACTCACCCCTCCACTTT | TRBJ1-6 | TRBV25-1 | - | TRBD1
CASSLHFDRENQPQHF | TGTGCCAGCAGCCTACATTTTGACAGGGAAAATCAGCCCCAGCATTTT | TRBJ1-5 | TRBV7-2 | - | TRBD1
CASSGQQGNTEAFF | TGTGCCAGCAGCGGCCAACAGGGGAACACTGAAGCTTTCTTT | TRBJ1-1 | TRBV9 | once | -
CASSQPGLAGGPGTDTQYF | TGCGCCAGCAGCCAGCCGGGACTAGCGGGGGGGCCTGGCACAGATACGCAGTATTTT | TRBJ2-3 | TRBV4-1 | few | TRBD2
CASISGETQYF | TGTGCCAGCATCTCCGGGGAGACCCAGTACTTC | TRBJ2-5 | TRBV11-2 | - | -
CASSELSTGYEQYF | TGTGCCAGCAGTGAACTCTCGACAGGCTACGAGCAGTACTTC | TRBJ2-7 | TRBV6-1 | - | -
CASSVGRDIRPYEQYF | TGTGCCAGCAGTGTGGGCCGGGACATAAGACCCTACGAGCAGTACTTC | TRBJ2-7 | TRBV6-1 | few | -
CAWTRRGRTTQYF | TGTGCCTGGACCCGGCGGGGGCGAACGACCCAGTACTTC | TRBJ2-5 | TRBV30 | - | -
CASSRKFKVRGKAANEKLFF | TGTGCCAGCAGTCGAAAGTTTAAGGTTCGGGGGAAGGCGGCTAATGAAAAACTGTTTTTT | TRBJ1-4 | TRBV27 | - | -
CASSRRGNTGELFF | TGTGCCAGCAGCCGACGGGGAAACACCGGGGAGCTGTTTTTT | TRBJ2-2 | TRBV11-2 | few | -
CAIRAAAGEKLFF | TGTGCCATCAGGGCGGCCGCCGGCGAAAAACTGTTTTTT | TRBJ1-4 | TRBV10-3 | few | -
CASRHTPGQAFEAFF | TGTGCCAGCAGGCATACTCCGGGACAGGCTTTTGAAGCTTTCTTT | TRBJ1-1 | TRBV6-5 | few | TRBD1
CEYRDGITEAFF | TGTGAGTACAGGGATGGTATCACTGAAGCTTTCTTT | TRBJ1-1 | TRBV7-9 | - | -
CASSPRVNDQPQHF | TGTGCCAGCAGCCCCCGGGTAAACGATCAGCCCCAGCATTTT | TRBJ1-5 | TRBV4-2 | - | -
CSGGAGTGAYTGELFF | TGCAGCGGGGGTGCCGGGACAGGGGCCTACACCGGGGAGCTGTTTTTT | TRBJ2-2 | TRBV29-1 | few | TRBD1
CASSLGTQGQQPQHF | TGTGCCAGCAGTTTAGGTACACAGGGTCAACAGCCCCAGCATTTT | TRBJ1-5 | TRBV27 | - | -
CASSSPNSPLHF | TGTGCCAGCAGTTCCCCAAATTCACCCCTCCACTTT | TRBJ1-6 | TRBV6-5 | few | -
CASSFYDLGGYTF | TGTGCCAGCAGTTTTTACGACCTGGGCGGCTACACCTTC | TRBJ1-2 | TRBV6-5 | - | -
CASSLSGAPYEQYF | TGCGCCAGCAGCTTGAGCGGAGCCCCCTACGAGCAGTACTTC | TRBJ2-7 | TRBV5-1 | - | -
CASSRQGQGSGANVLTF | TGTGCCAGCAGCCGACAGGGGCAAGGCTCTGGGGCCAACGTCCTGACTTTC | TRBJ2-6 | TRBV4-2 | - | TRBD1
CAWSVGLAAPGELFF | TGTGCCTGGAGTGTAGGTCTAGCGGCTCCCGGGGAGCTGTTTTTT | TRBJ2-2 | TRBV30 | few | TRBD2
CASSLARLAGDVSDTQYF | TGTGCCAGCAGCTTAGCTAGACTAGCGGGAGACGTCTCAGATACGCAGTATTTT | TRBJ2-3 | TRBV7-6 | few | TRBD2
CASSGTGRYGYTF | TGTGCCAGCAGCGGGACAGGGAGATATGGCTACACCTTC | TRBJ1-2 | TRBV28 | - | TRBD1
CASSQGWRVLAVDTQYF | TGCGCCAGCAGCCAAGGATGGAGGGTACTAGCGGTAGATACGCAGTATTTT | TRBJ2-3 | TRBV4-3 | once | TRBD2
CASSSQGEVYTEAFF | TGTGCCAGCAGTTCCCAGGGCGAGGTGTATACTGAAGCTTTCTTT | TRBJ1-1 | TRBV28 | - | -
CASSQARTGLVTYEQYF | TGTGCCAGCAGCCAAGCCCGGACAGGGCTCGTAACCTACGAGCAGTACTTC | TRBJ2-7 | TRBV4-2 | - | TRBD1